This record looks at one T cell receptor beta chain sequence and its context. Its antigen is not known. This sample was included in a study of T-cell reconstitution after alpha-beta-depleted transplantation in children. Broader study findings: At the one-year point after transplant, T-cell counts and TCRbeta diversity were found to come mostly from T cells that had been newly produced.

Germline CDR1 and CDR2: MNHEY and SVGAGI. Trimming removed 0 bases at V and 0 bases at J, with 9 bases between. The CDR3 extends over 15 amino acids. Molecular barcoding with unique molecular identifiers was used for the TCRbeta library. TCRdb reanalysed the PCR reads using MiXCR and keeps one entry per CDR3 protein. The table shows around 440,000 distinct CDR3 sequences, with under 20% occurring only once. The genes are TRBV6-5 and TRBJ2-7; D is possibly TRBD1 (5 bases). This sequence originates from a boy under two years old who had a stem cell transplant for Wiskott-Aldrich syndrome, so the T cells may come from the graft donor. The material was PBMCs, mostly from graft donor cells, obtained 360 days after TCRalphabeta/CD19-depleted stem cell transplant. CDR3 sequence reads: CASSYSTARSYEQYF. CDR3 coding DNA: TGTGCCAGCAGTTACTCGACAGCCCGCTCCTACGAGCAGTACTTC.